These 19 T cell receptor beta chains were all obtained from the same sample, sequenced in a study of identical twins. TCRdb re-called the 5' RACE reads through MiXCR, storing one row per CDR3 protein. The sample carries about 890,000 distinct CDR3 sequences, around an eighth recorded once. The data also belong to a second study, concerning yellow fever vaccine responses in identical twins.

Sequencing was done on a sample of PBMCs. These receptors were obtained from a woman younger than 35 in good health.

This chain joins TRBV5-1 and TRBJ2-3; 13 nucleotides align to TRBD2. Germline trimming cut 1 base from V and 3 bases from J; bases unmatched to any gene: 8. The CDR3 has 18 amino acids. Germline CDR1 reads SGHRS; CDR2 reads YFSETQ. CDR3 loop: CASSLPTSGGPGTDTQYF. DNA of the CDR3: TGCGCCAGCAGCTTGCCGACTAGCGGGGGGCCGGGGACAGATACGCAGTATTTT.

Many counts were recorded for this clonotype. The chain uses TRBV5-1 and TRBJ2-1; 11 bases are a match to TRBD1. The germline CDR1 and CDR2 sequences are SGHRS and YFSETQ. This CDR3 is 15 amino acids long. J was trimmed by 1 base and V by 4 bases; bases with no gene match: 1. CDR3 DNA sequence: TGCGCCAGCAGCGGGACAGGGGGGTCCTACAATGAGCAGTTCTTC. It codes for CASSGTGGSYNEQFF.

A few counts support this clonotype. The chain joins TRBV5-1 to TRBJ2-3; 13 bases match TRBD2. The CDR3 is 19 residues long. J lost 0 bases, V lost 5 bases, and 12 bases had no gene match. Germline CDR1 is SGHRS and CDR2 is YFSETQ. The CDR3 is CASRWGLAGTLTSTDTQYF. The DNA of the CDR3 is TGCGCCAGCAGATGGGGACTAGCGGGGACATTAACTAGCACAGATACGCAGTATTTT.

The V and J genes are TRBV2 and TRBJ1-1; D not resolved. There are 13 residues in the CDR3. Germline V gene sequence: CDR1 SNHLY, CDR2 FYNNEI. Trimming shortened V by 8 bases and J by 1 base, and 11 bases separated the two germline ends. The CDR3 DNA reads TGTGCCAGCGTCTGGCAGCCGAACACTGAAGCTTTCTTT. It codes for CASVWQPNTEAFF. Using reference TRBV2 and TRBJ1-1 for the parts outside the CDR3, the full variable domain is EPEVTQTPSHQVTQMGQEVILRCVPISNHLYFYWYRQILGQKVEFLVSFYNNEISEKSEIFDDQFSVERPDGSNFTLKIRSTKLEDSAMYFCASVWQPNTEAFFGQGTRLTVV.

This clonotype was found many times. This chain joins TRBV12-3 or TRBV12-4 and TRBJ1-6; D is unresolved. CDR3 length: 14 amino acids. V gave up 3 bases and J gave up 5 bases, with 8 bases separating them. Here the CDR3 DNA reads TGTGCCAGCAGTTTTACACCGCATAATTCACCCCTCCACTTT. Protein product: CASSFTPHNSPLHF.

V usage is TRBV7-3 and J usage is TRBJ2-3; 7 nucleotides line up with TRBD1. Germline assignment: CDR1 SGHTA and CDR2 FQGTGA. V lost 1 base and J lost 10; bases outside the gene matches: 5. The CDR3 totals 13 residues. CDR3 amino acids: CASSLRGRGSQYF. DNA of the CDR3: TGTGCCAGCAGCTTAAGGGGCAGGGGGTCGCAGTATTTT.

This clonotype came up a few times. The chain couples TRBV9 to TRBJ2-7; perhaps TRBD1 as D (6 bases). Trimming took off 4 bases at V and 3 bases at J, with 17 bases between the two ends. The CDR3 spans 15 residues. Germline loops: CDR1 SGDLS, CDR2 YYNGEE. The CDR3 DNA follows: TGTGCCAGCAGCCCTCAAGGGGGATTCGGCTACGAGCAGTACTTC. Amino acid sequence: CASSPQGGFGYEQYF.

This chain links TRBV7-9 with TRBJ1-4; unclear D gene. Per germline, CDR1 SEHNR and CDR2 FQNEAQ (reference sequence). CDR3 length: 12 residues. The V gene lost 3 bases and the J gene lost 9 bases, with 8 bases spanning the gap. The CDR3 DNA reads TGTGCCAGCAGCTTGGGTGGACAAAAACTGTTTTTT. Its protein product is CASSLGGQKLFF.

This CDR3 reads CATTEGSDNEQFF. The CDR3 bases are TGTGCCACTACGGAGGGTTCAGACAATGAGCAGTTCTTC. The chain joins TRBV24-1 to TRBJ2-1, with a possible D match to TRBD2 (6 bases). CDR3 length: 13 residues. Trimming cost V 10 bases and J 5 bases, with 14 bases left between them. In germline, CDR1 is KGHDR, CDR2 SFDVKD.

Ten or more counts support this clonotype. The chain has TRBV12-3 or TRBV12-4 and TRBJ2-2; D tentatively fits TRBD1 or TRBD2 (6 bases each). Deletions cut 2 bases from V and 4 bases from J, with 11 bases between. The CDR3 length is 15 residues. DNA of the CDR3: TGTGCCAGCAGTTTATGGGGGGCAAGCACCGGGGAGCTGTTTTTT. It is translated as CASSLWGASTGELFF.

Written as DNA, the CDR3 is TGCGCCAGCAGGTTCCCACAAAGGGGGACAGAGCGAACAGATACGCAGTATTTT. This translates into CASRFPQRGTERTDTQYF. The chain combines TRBV5-1 with TRBJ2-3; 7 bases line up with TRBD1. This CDR3 has 18 amino acids. Unmatched junction bases numbered 18, after V lost 5 bases and J lost 3 bases. Germline V lookup: CDR1 SGHRS, CDR2 YFSETQ.

This clonotype was picked up many times. The rearrangement links TRBV5-1 to TRBJ2-1; TRBD1 matches at 9 bases. Trimming at V came to 3 bases and at J to 5 bases, leaving 9 bases not matched to a gene. CDR3 length equals 16 residues. Germline loops: CDR1 SGHRS, CDR2 YFSETQ. DNA for the CDR3: TGCGCCAGCAGCTCAACGGGACAGGGTGACCACAATGAGCAGTTCTTC. Amino acid sequence: CASSSTGQGDHNEQFF.

V is TRBV7-9 and J is TRBJ2-7, with 11 bases identical to TRBD1. Trimming took 5 bases from V and 1 from J; bases not matched to a gene: 7. CDR3 length equals 16 residues. The germline CDR1 and CDR2 sequences are SEHNR and FQNEAQ (reference sequence). The CDR3, as DNA: TGTGCCAGCAGCCTCGGACAGGGGGCGCGTTCCTACGAGCAGTACTTC. Its translation is CASSLGQGARSYEQYF. The full variable domain, in which reference TRBV7-9 and TRBJ2-7 provide the parts outside the CDR3, is DTGVSQNPRHKITKRGQNVTFRCDPISEHNRLYWYRQTLGQGPEFLTYFQNEAQLEKSRLLSDRFSAERPKGSFSTLEIQRTEQGDSAMYLCASSLGQGARSYEQYFGPGTRLTVT.

The chain links TRBV28 to TRBJ2-5, with 9 bases identical to TRBD2. This CDR3 has 16 amino acids. The germline gives CDR1 MDHEN, CDR2 SYDVKM. The V gene end was trimmed by 6 bases and the J gene end by 5 bases; junction bases not matched to a gene: 13. In DNA, the CDR3 is TGTGCCAGCAGCCGGGCCGGGACTAGCTTTTGGGAGACCCAGTACTTC. Its protein product is CASSRAGTSFWETQYF. The variable domain in full, with the rest retrieved from reference TRBV28 and TRBJ2-5, is DVKVTQSSRYLVKRTGEKVFLECVQDMDHENMFWYRQDPGLGLRLIYFSYDVKMKEKGDIPEGYSVSREKKERFSLILESASTNQTSMYLCASSRAGTSFWETQYFGPGTRLLVL.

This clonotype was counted ten times or more. The chain carries TRBV7-2 and TRBJ2-4; TRBD1 matches 7 bases. The trim removed 3 bases at V and 5 bases at J, leaving 4 bases unmatched. The CDR3 length is 14 residues. The V gene's germline CDR1 is SGHTA and CDR2 FQGNSA. The DNA for the CDR3 is TGTGCCAGCAGCTTCGACAGGGCCCAAAACATTCAGTACTTC. Translating gives CASSFDRAQNIQYF.

This clonotype was seen ten or more times. The chain joins TRBV24-1 to TRBJ2-2, with a weak D call TRBD2 (6 bases). Germline V gene lookup returns CDR1 KGHDR and CDR2 SFDVKD. Trimming removed 5 bases at V and 0 bases at J, with 12 bases between. This CDR3 is 16 amino acids long. The CDR3 protein is CATSGMSGSNTGELFF. The CDR3 DNA is TGTGCCACCAGTGGAATGAGCGGGTCGAACACCGGGGAGCTGTTTTTT.

The chain uses TRBV20-1 and TRBJ2-7; no clear D gene. Germline assignment: CDR1 DFQATT and CDR2 SNEGSKA (reference sequence). The V gene lost 4 bases and the J gene lost 4 bases, with 14 bases spanning the gap. The CDR3 is 13 amino acids. Written as DNA, the CDR3 is TGCAGTGCTACAGACCCAGACAAGTACGAGCAGTACGTC. Translated, it gives CSATDPDKYEQYV.

The rearrangement links TRBV29-1 to TRBJ1-4; D call uncertain. Per germline, CDR1 SQVTM and CDR2 ANQGSEA. The V end lost 6 bases, the J end lost 7 bases, and 18 bases lay between the germline ends. This CDR3 has 14 residues. Here the CDR3 reads CSVHLGVFGEKLFF. The CDR3 DNA reads TGCAGCGTCCACCTGGGAGTTTTCGGTGAAAAACTGTTTTTT.

The sample holds a few counts of this clonotype. The chain combines TRBV20-1 with TRBJ2-1, with no clear D. The ends were cut back, 6 bases at V and 6 bases at J, with 9 bases in the middle. The CDR3 is 11 amino acids. Germline assignment: CDR1 DFQATT and CDR2 SNEGSKA (reference sequence). CDR3 residues: CSANFLNEQFF. The CDR3 DNA reads TGCAGTGCAAACTTTCTCAATGAGCAGTTCTTC.